Listed below are T cell receptor beta chains from one sample, sequenced in a study of blood T cells in healthy people across ages. TCRdb called the 5' RACE reads again in MiXCR, with one record for every CDR3 protein. The sample carries 1.5 million to 2 million distinct CDR3 sequences, roughly 43% recorded once. The material sequenced was blood. The receptors here all came from a human donor in good health. CDR3s include the opening cysteine and the closing phenylalanine or tryptophan. Each record gives: CDR3 protein, CDR3 DNA, clone size, D gene, V gene, J gene. A D gene is named only where the DNA matches it firmly. The listing skips clone size in some rows; elsewhere it reads once, few, many or a size class.

CASRGRVDEQYF,TGTGCCAGCAGGGGCAGGGTGGACGAGCAGTACTTC,NA,NA,TRBV6-2/TRBV6-3,TRBJ2-7
CASSAKIRVNTEAFF,TGTGCCAGCAGCGCAAAGATTCGGGTGAACACTGAAGCTTTCTTT,NA,NA,TRBV9,TRBJ1-1
CASSQDGAQTTQYF,TGTGCCAGCAGCCAAGATGGGGCCCAAACGACCCAGTACTTC,few,NA,TRBV4-2,TRBJ2-5
CASSLDILEQYF,TGTGCCAGCAGCTTAGACATCCTCGAGCAGTACTTC,NA,NA,TRBV7-9,TRBJ2-7
CASSTSLREQFF,TGTGCCAGCAGTACAAGTCTCCGTGAGCAGTTCTTC,few,NA,TRBV7-2,TRBJ2-1
CASSLDGTSGGNEQFF,TGTGCCAGCAGCTTAGACGGGACTAGCGGGGGAAATGAGCAGTTCTTC,many,TRBD2,TRBV7-2,TRBJ2-1
CTSRGQGAWSEQFF,TGTACCAGCAGAGGACAGGGAGCATGGAGTGAGCAGTTCTTC,few,TRBD1,TRBV6-5,TRBJ2-1
CASSRRTGWAETEAFF,TGTGCCAGCAGCAGACGGACAGGGTGGGCGGAAACTGAAGCTTTCTTT,NA,TRBD1,TRBV14,TRBJ1-1
CASGEGAYSYEQYF,TGTGCCAGCGGAGAGGGGGCTTACTCCTACGAGCAGTACTTC,many,TRBD1,TRBV7-2,TRBJ2-7
CASSQQGPLEKLFF,TGTGCCAGCAGCCAACAGGGTCCCCTTGAAAAACTGTTTTTT,NA,NA,TRBV11-3,TRBJ1-4
CAWDMNTEAFF,TGTGCCTGGGATATGAACACTGAAGCTTTCTTT,NA,NA,TRBV30,TRBJ1-1
CASRPPDRAGSYEQYF,TGTGCCAGCAGGCCTCCGGACAGGGCGGGATCCTACGAGCAGTACTTC,NA,TRBD1,TRBV28,TRBJ2-7
CAIRDTSYEQYF,TGTGCCATACGGGACACATCCTACGAGCAGTACTTC,few,NA,TRBV10-3,TRBJ2-7
CASSSIRTDRTHRTDTQYF,TGTGCCAGCAGTTCTATCAGAACGGACAGGACTCACCGCACAGATACGCAGTATTTT,NA,TRBD1,TRBV28,TRBJ2-3
CSVGGQGSYNYGYTF,TGCAGCGTTGGGGGACAGGGGTCTTATAACTATGGCTACACCTTC,once,TRBD1,TRBV29-1,TRBJ1-2
CASSFPTGSSEKQYF,TGTGCCAGCAGCTTTCCTACCGGCAGTTCTGAAAAGCAGTACTTC,few,NA,TRBV5-4,TRBJ2-7
CASSLASGQNGYTF,TGTGCCAGCAGCTTAGCTTCGGGGCAGAATGGCTACACCTTC,few,NA,TRBV7-9,TRBJ1-2
CASMLPEQYF,TGTGCCAGCATGTTACCCGAGCAGTACTTC,NA,NA,TRBV28,TRBJ2-7
CASRNDRASYNEQFF,TGTGCCAGCAGAAATGACAGGGCCTCCTACAATGAGCAGTTCTTC,NA,TRBD1,TRBV6-2/TRBV6-3,TRBJ2-1
CASSPGGASNEKLFF,TGTGCCAGCAGCCCCGGAGGGGCCTCTAATGAAAAACTGTTTTTT,few,NA,TRBV12-3/TRBV12-4,TRBJ1-4
CASSEVQGGTEAFF,TGTGCCAGCAGTGAAGTACAGGGTGGCACTGAAGCTTTCTTT,few,NA,TRBV25-1,TRBJ1-1
CASGRPPYNEQFF,TGTGCCAGCGGGAGGCCCCCTTACAATGAGCAGTTCTTC,NA,NA,TRBV6-2/TRBV6-3,TRBJ2-1
CAVRLSGDPDTQYF,TGTGCCGTACGACTAAGCGGGGACCCAGATACGCAGTATTTT,NA,TRBD2,TRBV10-3,TRBJ2-3
CASSAGTGALYGYTF,TGTGCCAGCAGCGCCGGGACAGGGGCTCTCTATGGCTACACCTTC,NA,TRBD1,TRBV7-2,TRBJ1-2